This T cell receptor beta chain was retrieved from a study of cytomegalovirus exposure and HLA in healthy donors. Study findings and constraints: Apart from CMV serostatus, no immune exposure information was available.

This CDR3 contains 12 residues. V dropped 4 bases and J dropped 7 bases, with 10 bases sitting between them. Germline V gives CDR1 SGHNT, CDR2 YYREEE (reference sequence). To note about this clone: The antigen remains unidentified.

The PCR employed 60 Vbeta primers together with 13 Jbeta primers. Data came from immunoSEQ multiplex PCR; TCRdb stores just in-frame clones and leaves some out. Counted here are 150,000 or so clones, about 80% occurring once; the ten biggest clones make up under 8.5%. Sequencing input: PBMCs. The rearrangement uses TRBV5-4 and TRBJ2-3, with D possibly TRBD1 on 6 matching bases. The sequence was collected from a woman aged 45-60 years in good health and CMV-seropositive. Here the CDR3 reads CASSLWDNTQYF. The CDR3, as DNA: TGTGCCAGCAGCCTGTGGGACAATACGCAGTATTTT.